The rows below give T cell receptor beta chains drawn from one sample of a study of shared clonotypes between healthy human individuals. TCRdb keeps only in-frame clones here, not all; method: immunoSEQ multiplex PCR. The repertoire consists of about 2.4 million clones, with approximately 92% occurring once and the leading ten covering more than 0.12%. Material: naive CD4+ T cells sorted from blood. These receptors were taken from a man between 18 and 35 years old in good health. Each CDR3 is given with its conserved first and last residue.

J: TRBJ2-5; V: TRBV19; CDR3: CASSPTPGARRGETQYF
J: TRBJ1-4; V: TRBV6-5; CDR3: CASRLTGTNEKLFF
J: TRBJ1-3; V: TRBV5-4; CDR3: CASSFQGGLGNTIYF
J: TRBJ1-4; V: TRBV4-1; CDR3: CASRPTTVNEKLFF
J: TRBJ2-7; V: TRBV5-1; CDR3: CASSLVSRPDGEQYF
J: TRBJ2-5; V: TRBV5-1; CDR3: CASSLGGANQETQYF
J: TRBJ2-4; V: TRBV6-5; CDR3: CASSWDRDLAKNIQYF
J: TRBJ2-7; V: TRBV27; CDR3: CASSSLAGGPKEQYF
J: TRBJ1-1; V: TRBV25-1; CDR3: CASSGGGWYANTEAFF
J: TRBJ2-1; V: TRBV19; CDR3: CASRSVEVLYNEQFF
J: TRBJ1-1; V: TRBV20-1; CDR3: CSARLAGEAFF
J: TRBJ1-3; V: TRBV15; CDR3: CATSKGGSSGNTIYF
J: TRBJ2-7; V: TRBV10-2; CDR3: CASPYWGTSSYEQYF
J: TRBJ2-7; V: TRBV5-5; CDR3: CASSLRGQNYEQYF
J: TRBJ1-6; V: TRBV19; CDR3: CASSIQTTGGDSPLHF
J: TRBJ2-1; V: TRBV11-2; CDR3: CASSFSGGLNEQFF
J: TRBJ2-5; V: TRBV5-1; CDR3: CASSLQGILQETQYF
J: TRBJ1-1; V: TRBV29-1; CDR3: CSVGQGNTEAFF
J: TRBJ1-2; V: TRBV10-2; CDR3: CASSEPTYRGGNGYTF
J: TRBJ2-7; V: TRBV28; CDR3: CASSLSTLGSYEQYF
J: TRBJ1-5; V: TRBV19; CDR3: CASSIGGLGQPQHF
J: TRBJ2-5; V: TRBV6-6; CDR3: CASSPGTSRGQYF
J: TRBJ1-2; V: TRBV15; CDR3: CATRTGGNYGYTF
J: TRBJ2-5; V: TRBV10-3; CDR3: CAISESPGETQYF
J: TRBJ1-2; V: TRBV10-2; CDR3: CASSEDRDYGYTF
J: TRBJ2-3; V: TRBV5-3; CDR3: CARSLVRADADTQYF
J: TRBJ2-2; V: TRBV7-7; CDR3: CASSQGLVTGELFF
J: TRBJ2-1; V: TRBV7-2; CDR3: CASSLAAGGPYEQFF
J: TRBJ1-6; V: TRBV10-3; CDR3: CAISDDRGNSPLHF
J: TRBJ2-1; V: TRBV7-2; CDR3: CASSLQGPSPSSEQFF
J: TRBJ1-1; V: TRBV19; CDR3: CASKESGGEAFF
J: TRBJ2-3; V: TRBV4-3; CDR3: CASSQDPTSADTQYF
J: TRBJ2-7; V: TRBV5-1; CDR3: CASSLDAGRYEQYF
J: TRBJ1-2; V: TRBV6-1; CDR3: CASSGSLYGYTF
J: TRBJ1-2; V: TRBV18; CDR3: CASSPDGGYYNGYTF
J: TRBJ1-2; V: TRBV2; CDR3: CASSGIGDYGYTF
J: TRBJ2-7; V: TRBV7-3; CDR3: CASSPGAQSYEQYF
J: TRBJ2-3; V: TRBV6-5; CDR3: CASSYSGVDTQYF
J: TRBJ2-1; V: TRBV6-1; CDR3: CASSEHLGKGEVNEQFF
J: TRBJ1-2; V: TRBV5-4; CDR3: CASSFDRADYGYTF
J: TRBJ1-2; V: TRBV7-2; CDR3: CASSPRGTGSYGYTF
J: TRBJ2-7; V: TRBV28; CDR3: CASSLMAGGPYEQYF
J: TRBJ2-5; V: TRBV5-4; CDR3: CASSFGVGRGIHETQYF
J: TRBJ2-7; V: TRBV30; CDR3: CAWSASGRITYEQYF
J: TRBJ2-7; V: TRBV30; CDR3: CAWSRGSSSYEQYF
J: TRBJ2-5; V: TRBV11-2; CDR3: CASSLDPARPETQYF
J: TRBJ2-5; V: TRBV2; CDR3: CASSGGETQYF
J: TRBJ2-7; V: TRBV5-4; CDR3: CASSSGGAYSYEQYF
J: TRBJ2-2; V: TRBV19; CDR3: CASSLRRGQGTGELFF
J: TRBJ2-4; V: TRBV4-2; CDR3: CASSRQGDLAKNIQYF
J: TRBJ2-5; V: TRBV7-2; CDR3: CASSGRKWETQYF
J: TRBJ1-6; V: TRBV7-9; CDR3: CASSSGLLGGSPLHF
J: TRBJ1-6; V: TRBV18; CDR3: CASSPATGTNSPLHF
J: TRBJ1-5; V: TRBV10-2; CDR3: CASTDRVGNQPQHF
J: TRBJ2-6; V: TRBV5-1; CDR3: CASSGDSGANVLTF
J: TRBJ1-3; V: TRBV7-6; CDR3: CASSRGLSGNTIYF
J: TRBJ2-7; V: TRBV7-2; CDR3: CASSHNAGQYEQYF
J: TRBJ1-1; V: TRBV19; CDR3: CASSADSYIEAFF
J: TRBJ2-5; V: TRBV5-1; CDR3: CASSGPGLASETQYF